The 7 T cell receptor beta chains presented below share a single source sample, sequenced in a study of blood T cell repertoires in COVID-19. The assay was immunoSEQ multiplex PCR, and TCRdb's table has in-frame clones only and misses some. The top ten clones hold 2.5% to 3% of a sample with roughly 310,000 clones, roughly nine tenths of them seen once. The specimen sequenced was peripheral blood. The receptors stem from a woman aged 25-40 years with COVID-19, enrolled during active disease.

DNA for the CDR3: TGTGCCAGCAGGCGAAATAATGAAAAACTGTTTTTT. Translating it yields CASRRNNEKLFF. The V gene is TRBV12-3 or TRBV12-4, the J gene TRBJ1-4; D call uncertain. Trimming took 6 bases from V and 4 from J, leaving 6 bases between them. The CDR3 has 12 residues.

This sequence joins TRBV24-1 and TRBJ1-6; no reliable D call. This CDR3 contains 13 residues. The V end lost 6 bases, the J end lost 9 bases, and 11 bases lay between the germline ends. CDR1 KGHDR and CDR2 SFDVKD come from the germline V gene. DNA for the CDR3: TGTGCCACCAGTTCGGGTTCGGGTTCACCCCTCCACTTT. As protein: CATSSGSGSPLHF.

This chain uses TRBV18 with TRBJ2-7; TRBD2 agrees at 8 bases. The V and J ends lost 2 bases and 6 bases, in that order; junction bases with no gene match: 15. Germline V gene data show CDR1 as KGHSH and CDR2 as LQKENI. The CDR3 covers 17 residues. This CDR3 is CASSPGLATRSELEQYF. The CDR3 DNA sequence: TGTGCCAGCTCACCAGGACTAGCCACGAGGAGTGAACTCGAGCAGTACTTC.

This rearrangement joins TRBV2 to TRBJ2-1; 8 positions agree with TRBD1. The V segment lost 6 bases and the J segment 5 bases; nucleotides outside the gene matches: 9. Looked up from germline, CDR1 is SNHLY and CDR2 is FYNNEI. The CDR3 sequence is 15 residues long. CDR3 loop: CASREERTGNNEQFF. The CDR3 coding sequence is TGTGCCAGCAGGGAGGAACGGACAGGGAACAATGAGCAGTTCTTC.

The rearrangement joins TRBV7-6 to TRBJ1-3, with D possibly matching TRBD1 (6 bases). Germline V gives CDR1 SGHVS, CDR2 FNYEAQ. Trimming removed 1 base from V and 4 bases from J, with 11 bases in between. The CDR3 is made up of 15 amino acids. The CDR3 region has the DNA TGTGCCAGCAGCTTAGTCCAGGGGAGCGGAAACACCATATATTTT. It specifies CASSLVQGSGNTIYF. Using reference TRBV7-6 and TRBJ1-3 for the parts outside the CDR3, the full variable domain is GAGVSQSPRYKVTKRGQDVALRCDPISGHVSLYWYRQALGQGPEFLTYFNYEAQQDKSGLPNDRFSAERPEGSISTLTIQRTEQRDSAMYRCASSLVQGSGNTIYFGEGSWLTVV.

The chain carries TRBV19 and TRBJ2-7, with D tentatively TRBD1 (5 bases). V was shortened by 1 base and J by 4 bases, with 14 bases between the two germline ends. CDR3 length equals 15 residues. CDR1 is LNHDA and CDR2 is SQIVND in the germline V gene (reference sequence). The CDR3 bases are TGTGCCAGTAGTATAGGGTTTTGGGGCGGATACGAGCAGTACTTC. Translated, it gives CASSIGFWGGYEQYF.

V usage is TRBV11-2 and J usage is TRBJ1-3; D is undetermined. The V gene's germline CDR1 is SGHAT and CDR2 FQNNGV. Trimming shortened V by 3 bases and J by 2 bases, and 11 bases separated the two germline ends. The CDR3 length is 15 residues. The CDR3 spells CASSFHDRAGNTIYF. The CDR3 DNA reads TGTGCCAGCAGCTTCCATGACCGGGCTGGAAACACCATATATTTT. The variable domain in full, with the rest retrieved from reference TRBV11-2 and TRBJ1-3, is EAGVAQSPRYKIIEKRQSVAFWCNPISGHATLYWYQQILGQGPKLLIQFQNNGVVDDSQLPKDRFSAERLKGVDSTLKIQPAKLEDSAVYLCASSFHDRAGNTIYFGEGSWLTVV.